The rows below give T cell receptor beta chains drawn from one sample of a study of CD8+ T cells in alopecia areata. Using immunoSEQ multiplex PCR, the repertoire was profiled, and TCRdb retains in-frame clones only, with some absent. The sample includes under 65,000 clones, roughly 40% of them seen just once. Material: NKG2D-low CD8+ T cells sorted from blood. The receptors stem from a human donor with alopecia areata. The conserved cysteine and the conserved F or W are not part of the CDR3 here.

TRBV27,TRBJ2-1,ASSLSIHNEQF
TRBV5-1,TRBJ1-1,ASSLGLQGMNTEAF
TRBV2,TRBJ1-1,ASSELNTEAF
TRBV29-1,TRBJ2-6,SVEAGAFGANVLT
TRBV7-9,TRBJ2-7,ASTETYEQY
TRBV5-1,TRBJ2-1,ASRNLAGEFNEQF
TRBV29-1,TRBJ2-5,SVEGGVLEETQY
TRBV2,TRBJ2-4,ASSEATAGGPVGAKNIQY
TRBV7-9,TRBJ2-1,ASSPPSYNEQF
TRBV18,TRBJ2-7,ASSPWTSGASYEQY
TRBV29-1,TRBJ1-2,SVVIETGGLRYT
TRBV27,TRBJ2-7,ASSPTGRFSYEQY
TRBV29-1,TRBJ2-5,SVLGGGQETQY
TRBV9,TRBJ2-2,ASSPIRTGELF
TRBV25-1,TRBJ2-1,ASSGPGQGDYNEQF
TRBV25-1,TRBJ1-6,ASSWDRDNSPLH
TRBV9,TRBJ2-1,ASSPGPYNEQF
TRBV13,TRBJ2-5,ASRGDIETQY
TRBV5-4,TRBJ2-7,ASSLDFYEQY
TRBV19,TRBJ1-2,ASSIGSDDYGYT
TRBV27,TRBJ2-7,ASSPGTGYYEQY
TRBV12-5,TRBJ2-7,ASGLERTETYEQY
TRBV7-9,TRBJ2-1,ASSPSGAQPRYNEQF
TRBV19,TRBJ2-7,ASSAAGGGYEQY
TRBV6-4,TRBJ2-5,ASSEANSQETQY
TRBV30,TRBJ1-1,AWSVGGITEAF
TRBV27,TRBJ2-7,ASSFRGPVSYEQY
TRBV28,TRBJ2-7,ASSYGQFSYEQY
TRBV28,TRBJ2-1,ASSSASGGLYNEQF
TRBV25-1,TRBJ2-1,ASSEFVEQF
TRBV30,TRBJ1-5,AWNQQGNQPQH
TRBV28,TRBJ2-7,ASSLRSRPHEQY
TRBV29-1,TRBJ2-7,SAVMLGAYEQY
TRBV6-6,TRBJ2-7,ASNPSGSSYEQY
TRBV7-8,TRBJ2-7,ASSPNNLAEPAYEQY
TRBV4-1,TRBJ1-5,ASSQAWQGLNQPQH
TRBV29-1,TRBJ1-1,SVVIGGEGAF
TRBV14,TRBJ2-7,ASSILAGGNEQY
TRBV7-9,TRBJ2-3,ASSSEWNTQY